This entry lists 27 T cell receptor delta chains sequenced from one sample in a study of γδ T cells in repeated Plasmodium falciparum infection. TCRdb processed the multiplex PCR reads again with the CATT caller. The sample includes under 60,000 delta-chain clones, 1.6% of them seen just once. Bulk repertoires came from Vgamma9/Vdelta2+ or Vdelta2-negative gammadelta T cells flow-sorted from PBMC. The sample was gamma-delta T cells from blood. These receptors all stem from a pool of human donors (malaria-infected and uninfected, not separated).

Notes on this clone: A read error is the likely source, as a far larger clone sits one nucleotide away. Other DNA sequences from this sample encode an identical CDR3 as well. The chain is built from TRDV1 and TRDJ1, with 9 bases aligning to TRDD2. TCRdb carries no J gene annotation; the J gene was assigned here by matching the DNA with germline. Germline assignment: CDR1 TSWWSYY and CDR2 QGS. The CDR3 extends over 24 amino acids. V was clipped by 1 base and J by 0 bases; unmatched bases: 27. The CDR3 nucleotides are TGTGCTCTTGGGGAACAGGGCCTTCCTACGCTCTGGGATGCTACTGGTGACAACACCGATAAACTCATCTTT. Translating it yields CALGEQGLPTLWDATGDNTDKLIF.

This clone was observed a handful of times. This DNA's translation and the protein TCRdb lists, from a much larger clone, do not match at residue 5, likely due to a read error; the protein shown is translated from the DNA. The V and J genes are TRDV1 and TRDJ1, with 8 bases matching TRDD3. Germline V gives CDR1 TSWWSYY, CDR2 QGS. The junction had 12 bases not matched to a gene; V was cut back by 3 bases and J by 0 bases. CDR3 size: 18 residues. As DNA, the CDR3 is TGTGCTCTTGGGGATACAAAGGGATACGTTCTTGACACCGATAAACTCATCTTT. Translated: CALGDTKGYVLDTDKLIF.

On this clone: A much more abundant neighbour one base away suggests this may be a read error. The same CDR3 also results from other DNA sequences found in this sample. This chain joins TRDV1 and TRDJ1; 7 bases are a match to TRDD3. The CDR3 consists of 15 residues. J was trimmed by 4 bases and V by 3 bases; bases with no gene match: 8. The germline V gene encodes CDR1 TSWWSYY and CDR2 QGS. CDR3 nucleotide sequence: TGTGCTCTTGGGGAGTTGGCGGGGGGATTCGATAAACTCATCTTT. The encoded protein is CALGELAGGFDKLIF.

Comments on this clone: This DNA's translation and the protein TCRdb lists, from a much larger clone, do not match at residue 13, likely due to a read error; the protein shown is translated from the DNA. No J gene was named, though the V gene is TRDV1; the table gives TRDD3 as D, unverified against the DNA. Germline loops: CDR1 TSWWSYY, CDR2 QGS. The CDR3 extends over 14 amino acids. The CDR3: CALGELMGFDKLTF. CDR3 bases: TGTGCTCTTGGGGAACTAATGGGATTCGATAAACTCACCTTT.

A remark on this clone: The translation of this DNA and the TCRdb protein of a much larger clone differ at residue 4, probably owing to a read error; the protein shown here is translated from the DNA. The chain combines TRDV1 with TRDJ1, with 9 bases that match TRDD3. The J gene was missing in TCRdb and was found by matching the end of the DNA to germline. The CDR3 sequence is 17 residues long. Germline V gene sequence: CDR1 TSWWSYY, CDR2 QGS. Germline trimming cut 7 bases from V and 0 bases from J; bases unmatched to any gene: 12. The CDR3 region has the DNA TGTGCTCTTGACTGGGGGAACACCCTTCAGTACACCGATAAACTCATCTTT. Its protein is CALDWGNTLQYTDKLIF.

This clone has just a few counts. The protein TCRdb gives is from a much larger clone and does not agree with this DNA's translation at residue 6, likely a read error; the protein shown here comes from the DNA. The V and J genes are TRDV2 and TRDJ1; 10 nucleotides agree with TRDD3. Matching the DNA to germline supplied the J gene, which TCRdb does not give. Germline trimming cut 0 bases from V and 0 bases from J; bases unmatched to any gene: 12. The CDR3 is made up of 19 amino acids. In germline, CDR1 is GEAIGNYY, CDR2 EKD. The CDR3 nucleotides read TGTGCCTGTGACACCTTCCGCGGGTGGGGGATACTCCACACCGATAAACTCATCTTT. This codes for CACDTFRGWGILHTDKLIF.

On this clone: A far larger clone lies a single base away; this is likely a read error. The J segment was not called; the V segment is TRDV3; the D call TRDD3 from the table was never checked on the DNA. The CDR3 spans 12 residues. Germline V gene data show CDR1 as TVYSNPD and CDR2 as GDNSRS (reference sequence). The CDR3 region is CAFIRTGGPAIF. In nucleotides, the CDR3 is TGTGCCTTTATCCGTACTGGGGGACCAGCAATCTTT.

There are many counts of this clone. The TCRdb record carries a much larger clone's protein, which differs from this DNA's translation at residue 10; a read error is the likely cause, and the protein listed here is the DNA translation. The rearrangement joins TRDV1 to TRDJ1; a possible D gene is TRDD3 (5 bases). V lost 2 bases and J 3 bases, leaving 13 bases between the germline ends. This CDR3 has 15 residues. Germline CDR1 is TSWWSYY and CDR2 is QGS. CDR3 in DNA: TGTGCTCTTGGGGAAGCGGGGGTTAGCGCCGATAAACTCATCTTT. It specifies CALGEAGVSADKLIF.

By its share, this clone is medium-sized. The rearrangement uses TRAV38-2/DV8 and TRDJ1; the match to TRDD3 covers 7 bases. This CDR3 has 22 residues. CDR1 is TSESDYY and CDR2 is QEAYKQQN in the germline V gene. Trimming at V came to 2 bases and at J to 4 bases, leaving 29 bases not matched to a gene. DNA for the CDR3: TGTGCTTATAGGAGATCTGATTCCAAAACACGCCTGGGGGTACCGGGGGGCGATAAACTCATCTTT. As protein: CAYRRSDSKTRLGVPGGDKLIF.

This clone turned up a few times. The protein TCRdb gives is from a much larger clone and does not agree with this DNA's translation at residue 4, likely a read error; the protein shown here comes from the DNA. Here the CDR3 DNA reads TGTGCTCTTGTGGTCGTGGGGTTTCCTGCGGGACAACTCTTCTTT. Protein sequence: CALVVVGFPAGQLFF. The rearrangement uses TRDV1 and TRDJ2, with D perhaps being TRDD2 or TRDD3 (5 bases each). No J gene is reported in TCRdb; it was inferred here by comparing the DNA with germline. This CDR3 spans 15 amino acids. Germline assignment: CDR1 TSWWSYY and CDR2 QGS. Trimming stripped 7 bases from V and 10 bases from J, with 22 bases between.

This clone came up a few times. Given a far larger clone just one base away, this is likely a sequencing read error. The sample holds other DNA sequences that translate to the same CDR3. The genes are TRDV1 and TRDJ1, with no clear D. No J gene was available from TCRdb, and it was assigned here by a germline match of the DNA. CDR3 length equals 17 residues. Germline V gene data show CDR1 as TSWWSYY and CDR2 as QGS. The CDR3 loop reads CALGETGLLLCTDKLIF. Written as DNA, the CDR3 is TGTGCTCTTGGGGAAACGGGTCTTTTGCTGTGCACCGACAAACTCATCTTT.

The table lists this clone with many counts. TCRdb attributes to this sequence the protein of a much larger clone, which differs from the DNA translation at residue 8; a read error is likely, and the protein displayed is translated from the DNA. The J gene is TRDJ1, the V gene TRDV2, with TRDD3 matching 8 bases. TCRdb supplies no J gene; here it was assigned by aligning the nucleotide sequence to germline. This CDR3 contains 14 residues. The junction had 9 bases not matched to a gene; V was cut back by 3 bases and J by 7 bases. CDR1 is GEAIGNYY, CDR2 EKD, per germline. CDR3 loop: CACDELGGSSKLIF. The CDR3 DNA reads as TGTGCCTGTGACGAACTGGGGGGTTCGAGTAAACTCATCTTT.

About this clone: With a far larger clone one base away, a read error is the likely cause. At the DNA level, this CDR3 is encoded by other sequences in the same sample as well. The chain joins TRDV1 to TRDJ1; 12 bases fit TRDD3. Since TCRdb gives no J gene, matching the DNA to germline was used here to assign it. This CDR3 spans 23 amino acids. Germline V CDR1 and CDR2: TSWWSYY, QGS. Losses at the gene ends were 9 bases for V and 2 bases for J; bases not matched to a gene: 31. The CDR3 reads CALGRRVVTRKLGDTPSTDKLIF. CDR3 nucleotides: TGTGCTCTCGGGAGAAGGGTAGTTACCCGAAAACTGGGGGATACTCCCAGTACCGATAAACTCATCTTT.

There are a few counts of this clone. A far larger clone is one base from this, pointing to a likely read error. Within the sample, other DNA sequences also encode this same CDR3. The chain uses TRDV1 and TRDJ1; 8 bases map to TRDD3. The J gene comes from matching the DNA to germline here; TCRdb lacks it. CDR3 size: 21 residues. Germline lookup yields CDR1 TSWWSYY and CDR2 QGS. CDR3 region: CALGELAFPNTGGTYTDKLIF. In DNA form, the CDR3 reads TGTGCTCTTGGGGAATTGGCCTTCCCGAATACTGGGGGCACTTACACAGATAAACTCATCTTT.

This clone was detected many times. The chain uses TRDV2 and TRDJ3; the match to TRDD3 covers 7 bases. Since TCRdb gives no J gene, matching the DNA to germline was used here to assign it. This CDR3 has 18 amino acids. Germline CDR1 GEAIGNYY, CDR2 EKD. With 0 bases clipped from V and 1 base from J, the junction kept 5 bases outside the gene matches. The CDR3 spells CACDTAGGMSWDTRQMFF. CDR3 sequence (DNA): TGTGCCTGTGACACCGCTGGGGGTATGTCCTGGGACACCCGACAGATGTTTTTC.

Only a few counts were recorded for this clone. A read error likely explains why the TCRdb protein, taken from a much larger clone, differs from this DNA's translation at residue 4; the protein shown is translated from the DNA. The chain carries TRDV1 and TRDJ1, with D perhaps matching TRDD2 or TRDD3 (9 bases each). No J gene was available from TCRdb, and it was assigned here by a germline match of the DNA. From germline, CDR1 is TSWWSYY and CDR2 QGS. This CDR3 contains 21 residues. The DNA for the CDR3 is TGTGCTCTTAGGGAACTCCCCCTCAATGGCCTTCCTACTACTGGGGGACGAAAACTCATCTTT. It yields the protein CALRELPLNGLPTTGGRKLIF.

There are many counts of this clone. TCRdb's listed protein matches a much larger clone and diverges from this DNA's translation at residue 15, likely through a read error; the protein shown comes from the DNA. The V gene is TRDV1, the J gene TRDJ1, with 13 bases fitting TRDD3. V lost 3 bases, J lost 1 base, and 17 bases stayed unmatched. This CDR3 comprises 21 residues. Germline-derived CDR1 and CDR2 are TSWWSYY and QGS. This CDR3 reads CALGDLDGTGGYVICTDKLIF. CDR3 in DNA: TGTGCTCTTGGGGATCTGGACGGTACTGGGGGATACGTCATATGCACCGATAAACTCATCTTT.

The table lists this clone with a few counts. The protein TCRdb gives is from a much larger clone and does not agree with this DNA's translation at residue 3, likely a read error; the protein shown here comes from the DNA. J is TRDJ1 and V is TRDV2, with D unresolved. The J gene is absent in TCRdb and was assigned here via DNA matching to germline. This CDR3 has 16 residues. The germline V gene encodes CDR1 GEAIGNYY and CDR2 EKD. The CDR3 DNA sequence: TGTGCCCGTGACGCTCTATATACCTTGTACACCGATAAACTCATCTTT. Translation gives CARDALYTLYTDKLIF.

This clone has more than one count but fewer than ten. The translation of this DNA and the TCRdb protein of a much larger clone differ at residue 5, probably owing to a read error; the protein shown here is translated from the DNA. CDR3 protein: CALGNSYREHHSGGRDIPYTDKLIF. The DNA for the CDR3 is TGTGCTCTTGGGAATTCTTACAGGGAGCACCATTCTGGGGGCCGCGACATCCCGTACACCGATAAACTCATCTTT. This rearrangement joins TRDV1 to TRDJ1; 7 bases map to TRDD3. No J segment appears in TCRdb, so it was assigned here by matching the sequence to germline. CDR3 length: 25 residues. The V gene's germline CDR1 is TSWWSYY and CDR2 QGS. With V trimmed by 5 bases and J by 0 bases, 36 bases remained unmatched.

This clone was found many times. Other nucleotide sequences from this sample produce the same CDR3. The gene calls are TRDV1 and TRDJ1, with D maybe TRDD3 (6 bases). The germline gives CDR1 TSWWSYY, CDR2 QGS. The CDR3 runs to 21 residues. Trimming cost V 1 base and J 10 bases, with 37 bases left between them. This chain's CDR3 is CALGERERLHSNGGELPGLIF. The DNA for the CDR3 is TGTGCTCTTGGGGAACGAGAGCGCCTACATTCGAACGGGGGGGAACTGCCCGGACTCATCTTT.

As to this clone: A far more abundant clone sits one base away, making this likely a read error. The sample contains more than one DNA sequence encoding this CDR3. The chain couples TRDV1 to TRDJ1; D remains ambiguous. Germline V gives CDR1 TSWWSYY, CDR2 QGS. CDR3 size: 11 residues. CDR3 sequence reads: CALGENRKLIF. CDR3 sequence (DNA): TGTGCTCTTGGGGAAAATCGTAAACTCATCTTC.

This clone has more than one count but fewer than ten. The translation of this DNA and the TCRdb protein of a much larger clone differ at residue 11, probably owing to a read error; the protein shown here is translated from the DNA. The chain employs TRDV2 and TRDJ1; 7 bases fit TRDD3. Germline values: CDR1 GEAIGNYY, CDR2 EKD. The CDR3 spans 19 residues. With 0 bases clipped from V and 0 bases from J, the junction kept 15 bases outside the gene matches. CDR3 in amino acids: CACDTGQLGELMYTDKLIF. CDR3 sequence (DNA): TGTGCCTGTGACACCGGCCAATTGGGGGAGCTGATGTACACCGATAAACTCATCTTT.

Concerning this clone itself: The TCRdb record carries a much larger clone's protein, which differs from this DNA's translation at residue 15; a read error is the likely cause, and the protein listed here is the DNA translation. This chain uses TRDV1 with TRDJ1; D gene uncertain. The J gene is not listed in TCRdb, so it was assigned here from a DNA match to germline. From germline, CDR1 is TSWWSYY and CDR2 QGS. The CDR3 consists of 19 residues. This CDR3 reads CALGELDGTLTVYTGKLIF. DNA of the CDR3: TGTGCTCTTGGGGAACTGGACGGTACGTTAACTGTGTACACCGGTAAACTCATCTTT.

Note on this clone: One end of the junction is discordant with germline, which a read error may explain. The chain recombines TRDV1 with TRDJ1; 10 positions agree with TRDD3. TCRdb lists no J gene, so it was determined here by aligning the DNA to germline. This CDR3 is 20 amino acids long. The V gene's germline CDR1 is TSWWSYY and CDR2 QGS. CDR3 sequence: CALRELLLRHGGYRSDKLIF. CDR3 DNA: TGTGCTCTTAGGGAGCTTCTTTTGCGCCATGGGGGATACAGGTCCGATAAACTCATCTTT.

Comments on this clone: The TCRdb protein comes from a much larger clone and disagrees with this DNA's translation at residue 6, likely due to a read error; the protein given here is derived from the DNA. The chain couples TRDV1 to TRDJ1, with D possibly being TRDD3 (5 bases). TCRdb carries no J gene annotation; the J gene was assigned here by matching the DNA with germline. Trimming removed 1 base from V and 2 bases from J, with 17 bases in between. Germline CDR1 reads TSWWSYY; CDR2 reads QGS. This CDR3 contains 17 residues. CDR3 protein: CALGEPGKRIGTDKLIF. The CDR3 DNA follows: TGTGCTCTTGGGGAACCAGGGAAACGGATAGGGACCGATAAACTCATCTTT.

This clone was seen only a few times. The protein in TCRdb stems from a much larger clone and differs at residue 15 from this DNA's translation, likely a read error; here the protein is translated from the DNA. CDR3: CALGVNFPNPDWGIPERNTDKLIF. CDR3 in DNA: TGTGCTCTTGGGGTGAACTTCCCAAACCCTGACTGGGGGATACCTGAGCGGAACACCGATAAACTCATCTTT. This chain uses TRDV1 with TRDJ1; 12 bases line up with TRDD3. TCRdb does not report a J gene; here it was assigned by matching the DNA to germline references. Germline CDR1 TSWWSYY, CDR2 QGS. Trimming removed 4 bases from V and 0 bases from J; junction bases left unmatched: 27. This CDR3 comprises 24 residues.

The table lists this clone with a few counts. This likely came from a read error, as a far larger clone is one base away. This CDR3 is also generated by other DNA sequences in the sample. V gene TRDV1 combines with J gene TRDJ2; 11 bases align to TRDD3. Germline-derived CDR1 and CDR2 are TSWWSYY and QGS. The CDR3 totals 21 residues. CDR3 sequence reads: CALGFSYLQDLGDTRAAQLFF. CDR3 sequence (DNA): TGTGCCCTTGGGTTTTCCTACCTGCAAGACCTGGGGGATACTCGGGCAGCACAACTCTTCTTT.